This T cell receptor beta chain was observed in a study of cytomegalovirus exposure and HLA in healthy donors. Study-wide context: The early release's HLA-typed donors yielded some 85 million unique TCRs. Study outcomes and limitations: An apparent linkage of common viral pathogens to several of the most significant clusters emerged in a later analysis. Both high specificity and high sensitivity reportedly marked the classifier's diagnosis of cytomegalovirus status. The listing of roughly 160 TCR beta chains classed them as cytomegalovirus-associated.

The PCR ran on 60 Vbeta and 13 Jbeta primers. Using immunoSEQ multiplex PCR, the repertoire was profiled, and TCRdb retains in-frame clones only, with some absent. The repertoire holds about 260,000 clones, with 70% to 90% as singletons. Germline values: CDR1 MNHEY, CDR2 SVGAGI. The CDR3 runs to 16 residues. Trimming left V 2 bases short and J 2 bases short, with 16 bases between. In regard to this clone: Its cognate antigen is unknown.

The chain links TRBV6-5 to TRBJ2-7; D is possibly TRBD2 (5 bases). This sequence was found in a woman between 40 and 50 years old in good health and CMV-seropositive. Source material: PBMCs. The CDR3 DNA reads as TGTGCCAGCAGTTACGGAGGACCTTCCCCCACCTACGAGCAGTACTTC. This gives the protein CASSYGGPSPTYEQYF.